The clone carrying this TCR beta chain appeared once. The length of the CDR3 is 15 residues. Losses at the gene ends were 1 base for V and 5 bases for J; bases not matched to a gene: 7. Germline values: CDR1 MNHNS, CDR2 SASEGT. This specimen comes from a study of blood T cells in healthy people across ages. Then a second PCR, running about 6 to 12 cycles, was carried out with a sample-barcoded 5' primer and a J-beta primer mix. TCRdb re-called the 5' RACE reads with MiXCR, one entry per CDR3 protein. The data contain about 720,000 distinct CDR3 sequences, 22% of them singletons. Sequencing used blood. This receptor was identified in a man in his 70s in good health. The rearrangement links TRBV6-1 to TRBJ1-1; 7 bases fit TRBD1. CDR3 residues: CASSEVRGRWTEAFF. DNA for the CDR3: TGTGCCAGCAGTGAAGTAAGGGGGCGTTGGACTGAAGCTTTCTTT.